Listed here is a single TCR beta chain. Its antigen is not yet known. Per-nucleotide qualities are absent, and no much larger clonotype sits a single base away. The same CDR3 arises from other DNA sequences in this sample as well. The library relied on the immunoSEQ multiplex PCR assay. For the multiplex PCR, a mixture combining 60 forward primers for TCR Vbeta segments and 13 reverse primers for TCR Jbeta segments was used. The CDR3 region of rearranged TCR beta genes was amplified from genomic DNA by a multiplex PCR assay. The Illumina HiSeq System was used to sequence the amplified TCR beta libraries as 87-base-pair reads. In the original analysis: Across the 670 or so repertoires, a later analysis counted approximately 83 million unique TCR beta chains, roughly 11 million of which were shared by at least two donors. A nearest-neighbor algorithm error-corrected the raw reads and collapsed the reads into unique sequences, merging closely related sequences to remove PCR and sequencing errors. Alignment of CDR3 sequences to IMGT reference sequences was used to assign V, D and J gene segments. For a sequence to be retained, a match of at least six nucleotides was required to both a V gene segment and a J gene segment. A rearrangement was called productive if the CDR3 had no stop codons and remained in frame with V and J, and every other rearrangement was called non-productive. Following IMGT convention, CDR3 was defined as the stretch from the second conserved V-encoded cysteine up to the conserved J-encoded phenylalanine. Sequences without an unambiguous match to a single V gene segment were excluded from the earlier analysis of over 500 of the donors. In an earlier analysis of several hundred of the donors, a V segment was called functional when productive rearrangements were above 56.7%, and segregating when the standard deviation between donors exceeded 5%. A statistical classification framework was built to diagnose cytomegalovirus status from the catalog of TCR beta chain sequences. A later analysis assigned V and J genes by comparing TCR nucleotide sequences with IMGT/GENE-DB human TR gene sequences. A later analysis assigned CDR3 sequences and most-parsimonious VDJ recombination scenarios with the TCRdist pipeline. In a later analysis, each TCR beta chain was defined by its CDR3 amino acid sequence together with its V-gene family, and reads lacking a unique V-gene family were excluded. In a later analysis, nearly 600 highly shared, low-generation-probability nucleotide sequences were removed to address suspected cross-contamination and a sequencing artifact. A later analysis calculated a clonal expansion index for each public chain from normalized within-repertoire ranks of inferred template counts. A later analysis computed generation probabilities with a VDJ recombination model fitted to out-of-frame rearrangements, and checked the results against IGoR. A later analysis scored TCR-TCR, TCR-HLA and TCR-CMV co-occurrence with hypergeometric tests, applying a repertoire-size bias correction to TCR pairs. In a later analysis, false discovery rates were estimated by permuting HLA or CMV assignments 20 times. In a later analysis, co-occurring TCRs were grouped using DBSCAN, with TCRdist sequence similarity added in when clustering inside HLA-allele-positive subsets. For co-occurrence clustering, repertoires with fewer than 30,000 or more than 120,000 public chains were excluded, along with roughly 5 repertoires with anomalous nucleotide sharing. In TCRdb, the immuneACCESS table is reduced to in-frame sequences with V and J assigned. These tables do not hold every clone; where another copy was compared, an unresolved V gene accounts for under half, and the others remain unexplained. D and trimming were read from the DNA, whereas the V and J calls and clone size are those reported in that table. Here the sample has 130,000 to 150,000 clones; about 75% occur a single time. Under 4.5% of the sample comes from the top ten.

These data belong to a study of cytomegalovirus exposure and HLA in healthy donors (dated by TCRdb to about 2017). About the study as a whole: An earlier analysis of a few hundred of the donors reported 250 to 300 Gb of sequence data and 95 million to 120 million unique TCR beta sequences obtained from 150 million to 200 million T cells. An early release covering roughly 640 HLA-typed donors comprised about 320 gigabases of sequencing data and roughly 85 million unique TCR sequences. An earlier analysis of roughly 580 of the donors used high-throughput TCR beta sequencing to judge whether each TCR beta V gene segment behaved as functional or pseudogenic. Across 398 genotyped donors of the cohort, an average of approximately 240,000 unique TCR beta nucleotide sequences per donor were sequenced, and approximately 17% of those sequences were non-productive. A later genetic analysis used genome-wide SNP genotypes for about 65% of the 666 donors, treating that subset as a discovery cohort. The number of typed donors differed by locus: roughly 629-630 for A, B, C, DRB1 and DQB1; approximately 520 for DQA1; 606 for DPA1; and some 430 for DPB1. To study patterns of TCR occurrence, a later analysis re-analyzed previously published TCR beta repertoires from 666 donors and added high-resolution HLA genotyping. A separate validation cohort of roughly 130 different subjects was used in addition to the 666-subject first cohort. Donor age, sex, ethnicity and CMV serostatus were collected together with the repertoire data. The study aimed to test whether signatures of past pathogen exposure could be identified by cataloging public T cell receptors. Of the roughly 410 genotyped donors, roughly 76% were placed in the genetic ancestry cluster associated with self-reported Caucasian donors. HLA typing included class I and class II loci at four-digit resolution. All discovery cohort repertoires had been generated on a single sequencing platform. The study used immunosequencing to profile the T cell repertoires of 600 to 850 subjects and linked those repertoires to cytomegalovirus serostatus. Several DR-DQ haplotypes were handled as single units for association and clustering, since linkage in the cohort was strong. To predict cytomegalovirus infection status, the study brought together high-throughput TCR immunosequencing, statistical association of individual TCRs with disease status, and machine learning. Rather than using new phenotypic data, the later analysis identified candidate immune exposures from TCR beta sequences and from how often those sequences occurred across donors.

Trimming takes 3 bases from V and 0 bases from J, and the germline ends sit 6 bases apart. The CDR3 measures 13 amino acids from cysteine to phenylalanine. Left in the record is the CDR3 DNA by itself, 39 bases read in frame from the first base. CDR1 and CDR2, per the germline V gene (reference sequence), are LNHDA and SQIVND. In total, 600 or so healthy bone marrow donors made up the cohort. All cohort members were sampled while nominally healthy, although unrecorded immune exposures were likely present. The donor was CMV seronegative and belonged to the group of 350 to 400 seronegative cohort members. Every donor gave a peripheral blood sample, and the peripheral blood mononuclear cells from that sample were used for TCR beta sequencing. The Qiagen DNeasy Blood Extraction Kit was used to extract genomic DNA from the blood cell samples. What the work shows at the level of the full study, not this receptor alone: An earlier analysis of approximately 530 of the donors showed that most TCR beta V segments appeared in productive rearrangements either about 90% or about 30% of the time, which broadly matched IMGT annotations. In the study, about 150 TCR beta chains were listed as associated with cytomegalovirus. The earlier analysis of approximately 590 of the donors excluded about 16 rarely observed V segments, including chromosome 9 orphons, because counts were too low. Sequencing depth was assumed to be roughly uniform across donors in the presence/absence analyses, though that assumption may not hold. Compared with equally common non-associated chains, HLA-associated TCR beta chains in a later analysis were more clonally expanded and had lower generation probabilities. CMV serostatus was the only immune exposure information available for the cohort. In a later genetic analysis, fewer N-insertions in productive TCRs were reported among donors in an Asian-associated ancestry cluster than the approximately 710-donor mean. While some public TCRs were present in many individuals, most TCR sequences turned up only very rarely across donors. A few of the identified cytomegalovirus-associated TCR beta chains were confirmed in vitro to be specific for cytomegalovirus antigens. According to a later analysis, TCR association rates differed among HLA loci, with DRB1 alleles showing the most associated TCRs and HLA-C alleles showing the fewest. The cohort was sequenced for TCR beta chains only, and without alpha or paired-chain data the features that could be detected were limited. The classifier was reported to diagnose cytomegalovirus status with high specificity and sensitivity in both the original cohort and the validation cohort. Several of the top co-occurrence clusters appeared to be linked to parvovirus B19, influenza, CMV and Epstein-Barr virus, according to a later analysis. A later genetic analysis associated a missense DCLRE1C variant with V-gene and J-gene trimming of TCR beta chains, and an independent cohort replicated the association. It was suggested by the authors that the approach could potentially be generalized to other disease states and immunological phenotypes. The 87-base-pair reads could not distinguish some IMGT-functional V segments, including TRBV6-2 and TRBV6-3, so those segments were excluded. Linkage disequilibrium might explain the correlated functional status among segregating V segments, but an unknown experimental factor could not be excluded. A group of highly shared sequence variants was considered likely to be a technical artifact of the sequencing pipeline. Because HLA typing was unavailable for some donors at each locus, only the typed subset was used in association tests. In a later analysis, most CMV-associated TCR beta chains were found to appear HLA-restricted, with HLA associations seemingly driven largely by CMV exposure. In a later analysis, some 17,000 TCR beta sequences were associated with specific HLA alleles at a false discovery rate of 0.05. Strong co-occurrence of HLA alleles, especially DR and DQ, made assigning TCR associations to individual alleles difficult. A further reported finding was that TCR beta sequences accurately predicted the HLA-A and HLA-B alleles for most subjects in the first cohort.

The V and J genes are TRBV19 and TRBJ2-7, with no confidently assigned D gene. Sequencing used PBMCs. The receptor was derived from a man younger than 30 in good health and CMV-seronegative. The nucleotide sequence is TGTGCCAGTAGTATCGCAGACTCCTACGAGCAGTACTTC. This is translated as CASSIADSYEQYF.